This T cell receptor (beta chain) was profiled in a study of blood T cells in healthy people across ages. Through a sample-barcoded 5' primer and a J-beta primer mix, a second PCR was run for roughly 6 to 12 cycles. MiXCR, applied by TCRdb to the 5' RACE reads, yields one record per CDR3 protein. This sample yields hundreds of thousands of distinct CDR3 sequences, of which approximately 44% are seen a single time; roughly 19% belongs to the top ten. CDR3 length: 14 residues. Germline V gene data show CDR1 as SGHTA and CDR2 as FQGNSA. V shed 3 bases and J shed 2 bases, with 11 bases lying between them.

Source material: blood. The chain couples TRBV7-2 to TRBJ2-7; perhaps D is TRBD1 or TRBD2 (5 bases each). This clonotype was sampled from a man in his 60s in good health. The CDR3 reads CASSFEGRAYEQYF. The CDR3 nucleotides are TGTGCCAGCAGCTTTGAGGGCAGGGCCTACGAGCAGTACTTC.